This passage covers 6 T cell receptor beta chains from one sample sequenced in a study of T-cell reconstitution after alpha-beta-depleted transplantation in children. For TCRbeta, the library was prepared with unique molecular identifiers. Via MiXCR, TCRdb re-called the PCR reads, giving one row per CDR3 protein. The sample lists fewer than 1 million distinct CDR3 sequences, under 20% seen once, with roughly 5% in the top ten. The sequences come from PBMCs, mostly from graft donor cells, collected 360 days after TCRalphabeta/CD19-depleted stem cell transplant. These receptors were collected from a male patient younger than 18 who had a stem cell transplant for acute lymphoblastic leukemia, so the T cells may come from the graft donor.

V and J are TRBV12-3 or TRBV12-4 and TRBJ2-2; 11 bases line up with TRBD2. V was pared by 3 bases and J by 7 bases, with 4 bases of the junction left unmatched. The CDR3 runs to 15 residues. CDR3 loop: CASSFLAGGIGELFF. The CDR3 DNA reads TGTGCCAGCAGTTTCCTAGCGGGAGGAATCGGGGAGCTGTTTTTT.

This clonotype has at least ten counts. The chain uses TRBV5-1 and TRBJ2-3; TRBD2 is a possible D gene (6 bases). The germline V gene has CDR1 SGHRS and CDR2 YFSETQ. V gave up 7 bases and J gave up 2 bases, with 14 bases separating them. This CDR3 has 14 amino acids. In nucleotides, the CDR3 is TGCGCCAGCGGGACCGGGAGTTCCACAGATACGCAGTATTTT. The encoded protein is CASGTGSSTDTQYF.

This clonotype appeared a few times. The chain links TRBV11-1 to TRBJ2-3; 8 bases match TRBD2. This CDR3 comprises 16 residues. Trimming removed 5 bases from V and 2 bases from J; junction bases left unmatched: 9. Germline V gives CDR1 SGHAT, CDR2 FQDESV (reference sequence). For the CDR3, the DNA is TGTGCCAGCAGCCCTGGGAAGCGGGAGTCCACAGATACGCAGTATTTT. Translating gives CASSPGKRESTDTQYF.

The chain couples TRBV20-1 to TRBJ1-4; weak D call: TRBD1 (5 bases). Germline V gene lookup returns CDR1 DFQATT and CDR2 SNEGSKA (reference sequence). V lost 1 base to trimming and J lost 8 bases, with 14 bases between them. CDR3 length: 14 residues. CDR3 sequence: CSARAGGLGEKLFF. DNA for the CDR3: TGCAGTGCTAGAGCCGGGGGATTAGGGGAAAAACTGTTTTTT.

This clonotype was detected only a few times. The chain carries TRBV9 and TRBJ2-5, with TRBD1 as a possible D gene (6 bases). CDR3 length: 13 residues. Germline CDR1 and CDR2: SGDLS and YYNGEE. V shed 2 bases and J shed 3 bases, with 8 bases lying between them. The CDR3 region has the DNA TGTGCCAGCAGCGTTGGACAGAAAGAGACCCAGTACTTC. As protein: CASSVGQKETQYF.

The chain has TRBV13 and TRBJ2-7, with 10 bases fitting TRBD2. The ends lost 0 bases at V and 4 bases at J; junction bases unmatched: 15. The CDR3 is 19 amino acids. Germline V gives CDR1 PRHDT, CDR2 FYEKMQ (reference sequence). This CDR3 reads CASSLGLAGAPSPLYEQYF. In DNA, the CDR3 is TGTGCCAGCAGCTTAGGCCTAGCGGGAGCCCCCTCACCTTTGTACGAGCAGTACTTC. Full variable domain (outside the CDR3, taken from reference TRBV13 and TRBJ2-7): AAGVIQSPRHLIKEKRETATLKCYPIPRHDTVYWYQQGPGQDPQFLISFYEKMQSDKGSIPDRFSAQQFSDYHSELNMSSLELGDSALYFCASSLGLAGAPSPLYEQYFGPGTRLTVT.